A selection of T cell receptor beta chains follows, all from one sample in a study of blood T cell repertoires in COVID-19. TCRdb keeps only in-frame clones here, not all; method: immunoSEQ multiplex PCR. The repertoire holds roughly 70,000 clones, with approximately 77% as singletons. Material: peripheral blood. The receptors stem from a man in his 70s with COVID-19, enrolled during active disease. The CDR3 runs from the conserved cysteine through the conserved F or W. D genes are given only for firm matches. Only some rows state a clone size, as once, few, many or a class for expanded clones.

cdr3_length j_call v_call d_call clone_size cdr3_aa cdr3_nt
15 TRBJ1-2 TRBV4-3 . . CASSQGLSGAYGYTF TGCGCCAGCAGCCAAGGGTTGTCAGGGGCCTATGGCTACACCTTC
14 TRBJ2-1 TRBV11-3 TRBD2 . CASSFQAGVNEQFF TGTGCCAGCAGCTTCCAAGCGGGGGTGAATGAGCAGTTCTTC
16 TRBJ1-1 TRBV9 TRBD1 . CASSVYSGQQNTEAFF TGTGCCAGCAGCGTGTACTCGGGACAGCAGAACACTGAAGCTTTCTTT
15 TRBJ2-7 TRBV30 . . CAWSVPGGIGYEQYF TGTGCCTGGAGTGTACCTGGGGGGATCGGTTACGAGCAGTACTTC
14 TRBJ2-7 TRBV19 TRBD2 . CASAPLAGVSEQYF TGTGCCAGCGCCCCCTTAGCGGGAGTCAGCGAGCAGTACTTC
13 TRBJ1-2 TRBV7-2 . . CASSHSRWYGYTF TGTGCCAGCAGCCACAGTCGTTGGTATGGCTACACCTTC
14 TRBJ2-7 TRBV27 . . CASSLNGNSYEQYF TGTGCCAGCAGTTTAAACGGGAATTCCTACGAGCAGTACTTC
9 TRBJ2-7 TRBV20-1 . . CSAHREQYF TGCAGTGCTCACCGGGAGCAGTACTTC
16 TRBJ1-5 TRBV27 . once CASSLPNSPSNQPQHF TGTGCCAGCAGTTTACCTAACTCCCCCAGCAATCAGCCCCAGCATTTT
15 TRBJ1-1 TRBV18 TRBD1 . CASSPNLRDSQEAFF TGTGCCAGCTCACCGAATTTAAGGGACAGCCAGGAGGCTTTCTTT
12 TRBJ1-1 TRBV30 . . CAWGLVSTEAFF TGTGCCTGGGGACTCGTTAGCACTGAAGCTTTCTTT
16 TRBJ2-3 TRBV5-1 . . CASSSFGAGPTDTQYF TGCGCCAGCAGCAGCTTCGGTGCGGGACCCACAGATACGCAGTATTTT
16 TRBJ1-3 TRBV29-1 TRBD1 . CSVVGTEQGWGNTIYF TGCAGCGTTGTGGGGACGGAACAGGGGTGGGGAAACACCATATATTTT
15 TRBJ2-7 TRBV28 . . CASSSPSGGPYEQYF TGTGCCAGCAGCTCCCCATCGGGGGGCCCCTACGAGCAGTACTTC
14 TRBJ2-7 TRBV30 TRBD2 . CAWSKSGISYEQYF TGTGCCTGGTCAAAAAGCGGGATTTCCTACGAGCAGTACTTC
14 TRBJ1-5 TRBV7-2 TRBD1 . CASSLQGVKQPQHF TGTGCCAGCAGCTTACAGGGGGTTAAGCAGCCCCAGCATTTT
13 TRBJ1-3 TRBV9 . . CASSLSFGNTIYF TGTGCCAGCAGCCTTTCTTTTGGAAACACCATATATTTT
13 TRBJ1-6 TRBV11-2 . . CASSSSVNSPLHF TGTGCCAGCAGCTCGTCGGTTAATTCACCCCTCCACTTT
14 TRBJ2-2 TRBV5-1 . . CASSLGLNTGELFF TGCGCCAGCAGCTTGGGACTTAACACCGGGGAGCTGTTTTTT
16 TRBJ2-7 TRBV10-3 TRBD2 . CAISEGTSGTSYEQYF TGTGCCATCAGTGAAGGGACTAGCGGGACCTCCTACGAGCAGTACTTC
13 TRBJ1-5 TRBV7-9 TRBD1 . CASSLDRGQPQHF TGTGCCAGCAGCTTAGACAGGGGTCAGCCCCAGCATTTT
16 TRBJ2-4 TRBV5-5 . . CASTDDRRIAKNIQYF TGTGCCAGCACCGACGACAGGCGAATAGCCAAAAACATTCAGTACTTC
16 TRBJ2-3 TRBV28 . . CASSPLILVAPDTQYF TGTGCCAGCAGCCCTTTGATCCTTGTGGCCCCCGATACGCAGTATTTT
18 TRBJ1-6 TRBV5-1 TRBD1 . CASSLVGGGIFYNSPLHF TGCGCCAGCAGCTTGGTCGGAGGGGGCATTTTCTATAATTCACCCCTCCACTTT
18 TRBJ1-1 TRBV19 . . CASSTTGQARRMNTEAFF TGTGCCAGTAGTACCACCGGTCAGGCCCGGAGGATGAACACTGAAGCTTTCTTT
16 TRBJ1-2 TRBV4-3 . once CASSQDGAGLNYGYTF TGCGCCAGCAGCCAAGATGGGGCAGGCCTAAACTATGGCTACACCTTC
15 TRBJ1-5 TRBV6-5 TRBD1 . CASGPGTGGNQPQHF TGTGCCAGCGGGCCCGGGACAGGGGGTAATCAGCCCCAGCATTTT
16 TRBJ2-5 TRBV30 TRBD2 once CAWSVWTSGRKETQYF TGTGCCTGGAGTGTATGGACTAGCGGACGAAAAGAGACCCAGTACTTC
15 TRBJ1-6 TRBV4-1 TRBD1 . CASSQGQGNNSPLHF TGCGCCAGCAGCCAGGGACAGGGGAATAATTCACCCCTCCACTTT
14 TRBJ2-7 TRBV28 TRBD1 . CASSPRDRGNEQYF TGTGCCAGCAGTCCTCGGGACAGGGGGAACGAGCAGTACTTC
16 TRBJ2-3 TRBV24-1 TRBD1 . CATSEQGQGRTDTQYF TGTGCCACCAGTGAACAAGGACAGGGACGCACAGATACGCAGTATTTT
17 TRBJ2-1 TRBV24-1 TRBD2 . CATSAPGGGGYEGEQFF TGTGCCACCAGTGCCCCGGGAGGCGGGGGGTATGAGGGTGAGCAGTTCTTC
15 TRBJ1-3 TRBV19 . . CASSTTDSSGNTIYF TGTGCCAGTAGTACCACGGACAGCTCTGGAAACACCATATATTTT
14 TRBJ2-1 TRBV6-6 . . CASSRDITYHEQFF TGTGCCAGCAGTCGGGACATAACGTACCATGAGCAGTTCTTC
22 TRBJ1-1 TRBV27 TRBD1 . CASSLNLQGSSQSQRSITEAFF TGTGCCAGCAGTTTAAACCTACAGGGGTCGTCGCAGAGTCAACGTTCCATCACTGAAGCTTTCTTT
15 TRBJ1-1 TRBV15 . . CATSTKIGANTEAFF TGTGCCACCAGCACCAAAATAGGGGCGAACACTGAAGCTTTCTTT
13 TRBJ1-5 TRBV12-3/TRBV12-4 . . CASSFTGNQPQHF TGTGCCAGCAGTTTTACAGGGAATCAGCCCCAGCATTTT
17 TRBJ1-5 TRBV19 . . CASSPPRGLLGSQPQHF TGTGCCAGTAGTCCTCCCCGCGGACTCCTAGGCAGTCAGCCCCAGCATTTT
14 TRBJ2-7 TRBV7-9 . . CASSLSTSRNEQYF TGTGCCAGCAGCTTATCAACTAGTCGGAACGAGCAGTACTTC
15 TRBJ1-2 TRBV14 . . CASSLIGTPGDSYTF TGTGCCAGCAGTCTCATCGGGACACCCGGCGATAGCTACACCTTC
16 TRBJ1-5 TRBV7-2 . . CASSNKQGKSNQPQHF TGTGCCAGCAGCAATAAACAGGGTAAAAGCAATCAGCCCCAGCATTTT
17 TRBJ2-2 TRBV27 TRBD2 . CASSFRIASGRTGELFF TGTGCCAGCAGTTTTAGGATTGCTAGCGGGAGGACCGGGGAGCTGTTTTTT
15 TRBJ1-1 TRBV9 . . CASSAWGQGITEAFF TGTGCCAGCAGCGCTTGGGGGCAGGGGATCACTGAAGCTTTCTTT
13 TRBJ2-7 TRBV9 TRBD1 few CASSSGQANEQYF TGTGCCAGCAGCAGCGGACAGGCCAACGAGCAGTACTTC
13 TRBJ1-5 TRBV11-1 . . CASSLRGNQPQHF TGTGCCAGCAGCTTGAGGGGCAATCAGCCCCAGCATTTT
12 TRBJ1-2 TRBV6-5 . . CASSSQGFFYTF TGTGCCAGCAGCTCCCAGGGCTTTTTCTACACCTTC
15 TRBJ1-1 TRBV9 . . CASSPQGAGNTEAFF TGTGCCAGCAGCCCCCAAGGGGCCGGAAACACTGAAGCTTTCTTT
15 TRBJ2-2 TRBV5-1 . few CASSLRTANTGELFF TGCGCCAGCAGCTTGCGAACAGCGAACACCGGGGAGCTGTTTTTT
16 TRBJ2-7 TRBV27 . . CASSLSSGTLSYEQYF TGTGCCAGCAGTTTATCCTCCGGGACACTTTCCTACGAGCAGTACTTC
11 TRBJ1-1 TRBV29-1 . . CSAGQSTEAFF TGCAGCGCAGGACAAAGCACTGAAGCTTTCTTT
15 TRBJ2-7 TRBV19 TRBD2 . CASSPTAGVIYEQYF TGTGCCAGTAGCCCAACGGCGGGAGTTATCTACGAGCAGTACTTC
14 TRBJ2-3 TRBV6-5 . few CASSRLLGRDTQYF TGTGCCAGCAGCAGACTACTAGGGCGGGATACGCAGTATTTT
14 TRBJ1-3 TRBV10-3 TRBD1 . CAIRPQGSGNTIYF TGTGCCATCAGGCCACAGGGGTCTGGAAACACCATATATTTT
18 TRBJ2-2 TRBV4-2 TRBD2 . CASLGTQRTSGNTGELFF TGTGCCAGCCTCGGGACCCAGAGGACTAGCGGGAACACCGGGGAGCTGTTTTTT
15 TRBJ1-5 TRBV5-6 TRBD1 . CASSSRTGGNQPQHF TGTGCCAGCAGCTCCAGGACAGGGGGCAATCAGCCCCAGCATTTT
15 TRBJ2-1 TRBV9 TRBD2 . CASSATSGTYNEQFF TGTGCCAGCAGCGCGACTAGCGGGACCTACAATGAGCAGTTCTTC
16 TRBJ2-3 TRBV13 TRBD2 once CASSSRTSGNGSPQYF TGTGCCAGCAGCTCCAGGACTAGCGGGAACGGAAGTCCGCAGTATTTT
12 TRBJ2-1 TRBV19 . . CASSPGSNEQFF TGTGCCAGTAGTCCCGGGTCGAATGAGCAGTTCTTC
19 TRBJ2-6 TRBV5-1 . once CASSLDRVGRVTGANVLTF TGCGCCAGCAGCTTGGATCGGGTGGGCAGGGTAACTGGGGCCAACGTCCTGACTTTC
15 TRBJ2-7 TRBV5-5 TRBD1 few CASRSGQGITYEQYF TGTGCCAGCAGGTCGGGACAGGGGATCACCTACGAGCAGTACTTC